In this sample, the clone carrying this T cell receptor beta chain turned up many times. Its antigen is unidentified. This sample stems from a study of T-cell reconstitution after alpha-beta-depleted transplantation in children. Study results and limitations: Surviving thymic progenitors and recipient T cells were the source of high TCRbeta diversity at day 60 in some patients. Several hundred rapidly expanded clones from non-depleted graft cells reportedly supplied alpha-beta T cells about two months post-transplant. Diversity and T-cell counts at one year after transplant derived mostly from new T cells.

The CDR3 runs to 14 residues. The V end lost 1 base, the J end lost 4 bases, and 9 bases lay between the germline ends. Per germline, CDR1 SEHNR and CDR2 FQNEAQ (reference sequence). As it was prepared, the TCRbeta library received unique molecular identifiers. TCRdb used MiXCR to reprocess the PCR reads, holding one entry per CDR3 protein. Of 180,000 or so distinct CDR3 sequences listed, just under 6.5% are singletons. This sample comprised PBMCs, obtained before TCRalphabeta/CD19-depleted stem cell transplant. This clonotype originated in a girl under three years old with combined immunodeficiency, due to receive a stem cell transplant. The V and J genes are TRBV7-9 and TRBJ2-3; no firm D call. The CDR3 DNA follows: TGTGCCAGCAGCTTAGGGCTCTCTTCAGATACGCAGTATTTT. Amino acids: CASSLGLSSDTQYF.